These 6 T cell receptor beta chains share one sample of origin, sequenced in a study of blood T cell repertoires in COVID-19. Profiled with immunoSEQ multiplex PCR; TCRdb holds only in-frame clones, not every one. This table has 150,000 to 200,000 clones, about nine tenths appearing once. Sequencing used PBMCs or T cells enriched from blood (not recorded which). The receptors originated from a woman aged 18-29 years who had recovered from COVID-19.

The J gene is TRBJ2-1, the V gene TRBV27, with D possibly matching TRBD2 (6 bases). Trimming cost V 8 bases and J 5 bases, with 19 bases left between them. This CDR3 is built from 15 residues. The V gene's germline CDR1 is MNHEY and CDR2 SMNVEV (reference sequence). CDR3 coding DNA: TGTGCCAGCTCCCCGGGGGTCTCCGGGAACAATGAGCAGTTCTTC. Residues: CASSPGVSGNNEQFF.

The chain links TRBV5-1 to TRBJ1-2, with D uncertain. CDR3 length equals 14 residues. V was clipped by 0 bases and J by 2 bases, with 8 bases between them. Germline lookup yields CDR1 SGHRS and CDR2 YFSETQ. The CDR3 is CASSLVAGNYGYTF. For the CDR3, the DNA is TGCGCCAGCAGCTTGGTGGCGGGGAACTATGGCTACACCTTC.

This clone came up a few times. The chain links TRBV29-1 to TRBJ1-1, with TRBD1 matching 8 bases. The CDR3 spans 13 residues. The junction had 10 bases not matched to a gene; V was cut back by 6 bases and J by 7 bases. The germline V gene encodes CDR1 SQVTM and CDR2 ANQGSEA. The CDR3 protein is CSVFRQGRDEAFF. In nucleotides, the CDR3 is TGCAGCGTCTTTCGACAGGGGAGGGATGAAGCTTTCTTT.

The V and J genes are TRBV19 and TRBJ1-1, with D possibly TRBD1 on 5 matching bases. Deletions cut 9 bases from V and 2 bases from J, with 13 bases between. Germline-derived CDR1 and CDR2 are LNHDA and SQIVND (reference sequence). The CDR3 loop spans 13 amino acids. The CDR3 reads CASTDRPNTEAFF. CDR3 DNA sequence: TGTGCCAGCACCGACAGACCCAACACTGAAGCTTTCTTT.

The chain's CDR3 is CASSILYQGQSNEQFF. Here the CDR3 DNA reads TGTGCCAGTAGTATCCTCTACCAGGGGCAATCCAATGAGCAGTTCTTC. The chain links TRBV19 to TRBJ2-1; a possible D gene is TRBD1 (6 bases). The CDR3 loop spans 16 amino acids. The germline CDR1 and CDR2 sequences are LNHDA and SQIVND (reference sequence). V lost 3 bases, J lost 6 bases, and 18 bases lay in between.

The CDR3 here is CSVETPEGNEKLFF. DNA for the CDR3: TGCAGCGTTGAAACTCCCGAGGGTAATGAAAAACTGTTTTTT. The chain couples TRBV29-1 to TRBJ1-4; D ambiguous. Deletions cut 2 bases from V and 4 bases from J, with 11 bases between. The CDR3 covers 14 residues. Germline assignment: CDR1 SQVTM and CDR2 ANQGSEA.